This T cell receptor beta chain was recorded in a study of blood T cell repertoires in COVID-19. Study-level information: The United States, Italy and Spain provided the acute and convalescent COVID-19 samples.

Here immunoSEQ multiplex PCR was the method, and the copy in TCRdb shows in-frame clones only, minus some. The table shows over 250,000 clones, with over 85% occurring only once. Allocation to cohorts depended on clinical history reported by the participants. Each recovered donor of Cohort 3 presented with two negative PCRs, clearance, or symptom resolution. The trim removed 2 bases at V and 0 bases at J, leaving 4 bases unmatched. The CDR3 is 16 amino acids. Looked up from germline, CDR1 is SEHNR and CDR2 is FQNEAQ (reference sequence). This receptor was obtained from a woman aged 60 to 75 who had recovered from COVID-19. The J gene is TRBJ2-5, the V gene TRBV7-9, with 9 bases identical to TRBD2. Sequenced: PBMCs or T cells enriched from blood (not recorded which). CDR3 amino acids: CASSLTGLAYQETQYF. The DNA for the CDR3 is TGTGCCAGCAGCTTAACGGGACTAGCATACCAAGAGACCCAGTACTTC.